This T cell receptor (beta chain) was profiled in a study of regulatory T cells in long-lasting Graves disease. Across the whole study: Patients newly diagnosed with Graves' had been on antithyroid drugs for under 3 months.

For TCR beta, libraries came from iRepertoire HTBI primers and Arm-PCR of CDR3 regions. From the multiplex PCR reads, TCRdb called clonotypes with MiXCR, one entry per CDR3 protein. This table holds approximately 270,000 distinct CDR3 sequences, 15% to 20% found once. In this sample, this clonotype turned up many times. The junction departs from germline at one end; a sequencing error may be responsible. Sample time point: newly diagnosed GD, antithyroid drugs for less than 3 months. PBMC RNA served as the TCR library source. This same sample was also part of a study on T cells in Graves' hyperthyroidism and ophthalmopathy.

Sequencing used peripheral blood mononuclear cells (PBMCs), obtained at new diagnosis, from a patient treated with antithyroid drugs. The receptor was isolated from a woman aged 25 to 45 with Graves disease.

The CDR3 protein is CASSPQSVDREGGEAFF. As DNA, the CDR3 is TGTGCCAGCAGCCCCCAATCAGTTGACAGGGAAGGCGGTGAAGCTTTCTTT. V gene TRBV5-1 combines with J gene TRBJ1-1; 7 positions match TRBD1. The CDR3 runs 17 residues. The V gene's germline CDR1 is SGHRS and CDR2 YFSETQ.